The clone carrying this T cell receptor (beta chain) was seen a handful of times. The protocol was immunoSEQ multiplex PCR, while the TCRdb copy is restricted to in-frame clones and leaves out a portion. This sample has approximately 130,000 clones, with 91% found just once. These data belong to a study of T cell responses to AZD1222 COVID-19 vaccine. The V end was cut by 4 bases, the J end by 3 bases, with 5 bases between. This CDR3 has 12 amino acids. The V gene's germline CDR1 is SGHDT and CDR2 YYEEEE. The source is an adult in good health. The rearrangement links TRBV5-6 to TRBJ1-5; no firm D call. This sample comprised peripheral blood, obtained on day 0 of AZD1222 vaccination. CDR3 loop: CASSLPNQPQHF. In DNA, the CDR3 is TGTGCCAGCAGCCTGCCCAATCAGCCCCAGCATTTT.